This T cell receptor (beta chain) was retrieved from a study of blood T cell repertoires in COVID-19. In the study overall: Samples came from the United States, Italy and Spain, spanning acute and convalescent COVID-19. The cDNA or gDNA used as material had been derived from T cells, B-cell-depleted T cells, or PBMCs.

As originally analysed: Estimates of nucleated cell counts were drawn from the amplification of reference gene primers. TCRdb's copy holds only in-frame clones and misses some; the assay was immunoSEQ multiplex PCR. That table furnishes V, J and clone size, whereas the DNA furnished D and trimming. The data show some 260,000 clones, around three quarters seen once. This sequence was found in a woman aged 80 or older with acute or convalescent COVID-19. Sequencing used peripheral blood.

CDR3 loop: CATSRDSSRTEAFF. In DNA, the CDR3 is TGTGCCACCAGCAGGGACAGTAGTCGGACTGAAGCTTTCTTT. This chain links TRBV15 with TRBJ1-1, with D perhaps TRBD1 (6 bases). The CDR3 consists of 14 residues. Germline lookup yields CDR1 LNHNV and CDR2 YYDKDF (reference sequence). V was clipped by 3 bases and J by 5 bases, with 13 bases between them.